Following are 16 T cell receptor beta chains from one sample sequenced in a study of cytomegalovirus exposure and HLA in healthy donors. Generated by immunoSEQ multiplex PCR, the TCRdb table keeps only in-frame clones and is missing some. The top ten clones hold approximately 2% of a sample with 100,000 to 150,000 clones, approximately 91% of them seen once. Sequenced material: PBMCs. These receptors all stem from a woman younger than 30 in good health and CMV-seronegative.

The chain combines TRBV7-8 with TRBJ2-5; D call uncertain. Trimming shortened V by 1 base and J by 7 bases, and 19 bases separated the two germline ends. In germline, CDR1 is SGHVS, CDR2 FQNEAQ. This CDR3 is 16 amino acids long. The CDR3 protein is CASSLESATRRGTQYF. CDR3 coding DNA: TGTGCCAGCAGCTTAGAGTCAGCTACCCGGCGAGGGACCCAGTACTTC.

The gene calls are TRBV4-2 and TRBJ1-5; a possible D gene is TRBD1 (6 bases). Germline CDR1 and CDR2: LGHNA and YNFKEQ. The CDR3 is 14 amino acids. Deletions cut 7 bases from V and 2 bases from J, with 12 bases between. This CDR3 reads CASNLGGRNQPQHF. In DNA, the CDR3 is TGTGCCAGCAACCTGGGGGGGCGCAATCAGCCCCAGCATTTT.

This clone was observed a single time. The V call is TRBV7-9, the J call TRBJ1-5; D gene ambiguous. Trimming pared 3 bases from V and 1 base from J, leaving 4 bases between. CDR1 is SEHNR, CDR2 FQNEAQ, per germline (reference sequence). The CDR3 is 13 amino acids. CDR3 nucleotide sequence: TGTGCCAGCAGCTTCGGGAGCAATCAGCCCCAGCATTTT. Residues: CASSFGSNQPQHF.

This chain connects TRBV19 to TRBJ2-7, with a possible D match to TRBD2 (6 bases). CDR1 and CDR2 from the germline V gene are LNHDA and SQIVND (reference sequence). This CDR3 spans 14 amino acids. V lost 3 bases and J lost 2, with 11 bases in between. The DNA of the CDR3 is TGTGCCAGTAGTATTACAGGCGGGGCCTACGAGCAGTACTTC. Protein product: CASSITGGAYEQYF.

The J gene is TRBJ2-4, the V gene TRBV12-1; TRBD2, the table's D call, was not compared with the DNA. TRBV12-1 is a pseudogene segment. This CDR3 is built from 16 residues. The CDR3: CASSFDGSGASGIQYF. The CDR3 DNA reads TGTGCCAGCAGCTTTGATGGTAGCGGGGCCAGTGGGATTCAGTACTTC.

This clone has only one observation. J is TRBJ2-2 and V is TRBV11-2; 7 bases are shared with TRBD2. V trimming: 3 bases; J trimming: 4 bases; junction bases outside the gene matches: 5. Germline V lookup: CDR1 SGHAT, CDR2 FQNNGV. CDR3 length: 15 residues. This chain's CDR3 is CASSFWRELTGELFF. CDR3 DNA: TGTGCCAGCAGCTTCTGGCGGGAGCTCACCGGGGAGCTGTTTTTT.

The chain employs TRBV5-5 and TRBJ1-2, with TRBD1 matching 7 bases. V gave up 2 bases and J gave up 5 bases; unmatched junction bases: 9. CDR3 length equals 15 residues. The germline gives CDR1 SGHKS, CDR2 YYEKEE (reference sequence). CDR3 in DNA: TGTGCCAGCAGCTTTGTTCTGGGGACAGAATATGGCTACACCTTC. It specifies CASSFVLGTEYGYTF.

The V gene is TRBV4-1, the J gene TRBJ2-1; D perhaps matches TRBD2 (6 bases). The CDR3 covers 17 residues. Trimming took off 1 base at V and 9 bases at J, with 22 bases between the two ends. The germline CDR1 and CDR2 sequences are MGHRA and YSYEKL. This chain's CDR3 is CASSQGPATRIWGEQFF. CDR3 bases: TGCGCCAGCAGCCAAGGTCCAGCGACTAGAATATGGGGTGAGCAGTTCTTC.

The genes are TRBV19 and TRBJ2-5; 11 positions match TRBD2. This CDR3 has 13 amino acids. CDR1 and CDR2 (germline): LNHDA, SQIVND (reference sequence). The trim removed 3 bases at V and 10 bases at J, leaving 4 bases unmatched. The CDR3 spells CASSITSGRIQYF. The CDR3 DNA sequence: TGTGCCAGTAGTATCACTAGCGGGAGAATCCAGTACTTC.

CDR3: CASSLGLAVDTQYF. The CDR3 nucleotides are TGTGCCAGCAGCTTAGGTCTAGCGGTAGATACGCAGTATTTT. The V and J genes are TRBV7-9 and TRBJ2-3, with 7 bases aligning to TRBD2. Germline V CDR1 and CDR2: SEHNR, FQNEAQ (reference sequence). This CDR3 comprises 14 residues. Trimming took 1 base from V and 5 from J; bases not matched to a gene: 3.

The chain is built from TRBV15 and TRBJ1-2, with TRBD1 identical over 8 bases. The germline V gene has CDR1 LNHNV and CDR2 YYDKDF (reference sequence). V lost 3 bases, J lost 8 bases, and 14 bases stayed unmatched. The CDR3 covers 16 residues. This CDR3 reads CATSRSRQGAARGYTF. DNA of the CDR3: TGTGCCACCAGCAGGTCGCGTCAGGGGGCGGCTAGAGGCTACACCTTC.

The CDR3 DNA reads as TGTGCCATCAGTGGAACTAGCGTTTCCTACAATGAGCAGTTCTTC. This gives the protein CAISGTSVSYNEQFF. The V gene is TRBV10-3, the J gene TRBJ2-1; 7 nucleotides line up with TRBD2. The junction had 4 bases not matched to a gene; V was cut back by 4 bases and J by 1 base. CDR3 length: 15 residues. CDR1 ENHRY and CDR2 SYGVKD come from the germline V gene.

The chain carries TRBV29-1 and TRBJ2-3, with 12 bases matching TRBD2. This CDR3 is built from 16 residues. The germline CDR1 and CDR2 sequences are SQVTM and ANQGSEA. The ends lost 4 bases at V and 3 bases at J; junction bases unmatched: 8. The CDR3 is CSVASGRGRWTDTQYF. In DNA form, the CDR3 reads TGCAGCGTTGCTAGCGGGAGGGGGCGGTGGACAGATACGCAGTATTTT.

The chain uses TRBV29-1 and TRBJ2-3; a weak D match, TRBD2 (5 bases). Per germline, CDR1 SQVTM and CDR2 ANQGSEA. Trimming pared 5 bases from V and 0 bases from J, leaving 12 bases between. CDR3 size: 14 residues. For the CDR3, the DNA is TGCAGCGTTCAGGAGGACTCTAGCACAGATACGCAGTATTTT. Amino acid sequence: CSVQEDSSTDTQYF.

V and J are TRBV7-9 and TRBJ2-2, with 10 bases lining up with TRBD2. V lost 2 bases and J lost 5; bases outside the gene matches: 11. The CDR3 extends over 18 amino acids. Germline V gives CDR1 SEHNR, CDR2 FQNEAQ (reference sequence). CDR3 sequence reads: CASSLTVESSGRTGELFF. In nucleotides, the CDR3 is TGTGCCAGCAGCTTAACTGTAGAGTCTAGCGGGAGAACCGGGGAGCTGTTTTTT.

CDR3 residues: CASSEALGGTYNEQFF. In DNA, the CDR3 is TGTGCCAGCAGTGAAGCGTTAGGGGGAACTTACAATGAGCAGTTCTTC. The chain uses TRBV6-1 and TRBJ2-1, with D perhaps matching TRBD1 (6 bases). Germline assignment: CDR1 MNHNS and CDR2 SASEGT. This CDR3 spans 16 amino acids. With 0 bases removed from V and 4 bases from J, the gap between germline ends came to 13 bases.